The T cell receptor (beta chain) under discussion was sequenced for a study of cytomegalovirus exposure and HLA in healthy donors. Study conclusions and caveats: It was in a later analysis that TCR association rates were seen to vary by HLA locus, highest for DRB1 and lowest for HLA-C.

V lost 4 bases and J lost 5; bases outside the gene matches: 4. The CDR3 extends over 15 amino acids. The germline CDR1 and CDR2 sequences are MNHEY and SMNVEV (reference sequence). As for the donors, each was a healthy bone marrow donor. Use of 60 Vbeta and 13 Jbeta primers characterized the PCR. The assay was immunoSEQ multiplex PCR, and TCRdb's table has in-frame clones only and misses some. The sample is made up of about 190,000 clones, and the top ten hold 6.5% of it. About this clone: The target antigen is unknown.

The receptor was derived from a man aged 30 to 39 in good health and CMV-seronegative. The chain couples TRBV27 to TRBJ1-5, with TRBD1 identical over 11 bases. Specimen: PBMCs. The CDR3 loop is CASSYGQGADQPQHF. The CDR3 nucleotides are TGTGCCAGCAGTTACGGACAGGGGGCGGATCAGCCCCAGCATTTT.